The 15 T cell receptor beta chains below come from one sample, sequenced in a study of blood T cell repertoires in COVID-19. Sequencing was performed with immunoSEQ multiplex PCR; in TCRdb, only in-frame clones are kept and a portion is missing. The sample lists 45,000 to 65,000 clones; around nine tenths were seen once. Sequenced: peripheral blood. These receptor sequences come from a man between 50 and 59 years old with acute or convalescent COVID-19.

The V gene is TRBV2, the J gene TRBJ1-2; D is unresolved. This CDR3 is 14 amino acids long. Trimming stripped 3 bases from V and 6 bases from J, with 14 bases between. CDR1 is SNHLY, CDR2 FYNNEI, per germline. The CDR3 spells CASSEGRNIDGYTF. The CDR3 DNA reads TGTGCCAGCAGTGAGGGCAGAAATATAGATGGCTACACCTTC.

This clone was counted a single time. The V and J genes are TRBV3-1 (or the pseudogene TRBV3-2) and TRBJ2-1; 9 nucleotides align to TRBD2. Trimming took 1 base from V and 4 from J; bases not matched to a gene: 8. CDR1 and CDR2 from the germline V gene are LGHDT and YNNKEL (reference sequence). The CDR3 is 17 residues long. Written as DNA, the CDR3 is TGTGCCAGCAGCCAAGGACTAGCGGACAATTATTACAATGAGCAGTTCTTC. Amino acids: CASSQGLADNYYNEQFF.

The chain links TRBV30 to TRBJ1-5; 9 positions agree with TRBD1. Germline V CDR1 and CDR2: GTSNPN, SVGIG (reference sequence). CDR3 size: 16 residues. The ends lost 3 bases at V and 5 bases at J; junction bases unmatched: 11. The CDR3 DNA reads as TGTGCCTGGAGCCTCCCAAGGGACAGGGTCTATCAGCCCCAGCATTTT. The encoded protein is CAWSLPRDRVYQPQHF.

The chain is built from TRBV6-5 and TRBJ1-1; TRBD1 matches 7 bases. CDR3 length: 11 amino acids. CDR1 and CDR2 from the germline V gene are MNHEY and SVGAGI. V shed 5 bases, J shed 7 bases, and the junction held 1 base outside the gene matches. The CDR3 sequence is CASSRQGEAFF. CDR3 coding DNA: TGTGCCAGCAGTCGACAGGGTGAAGCTTTCTTT.

The rearrangement joins TRBV6-5 to TRBJ1-6; TRBD1 matches 10 bases. Germline values: CDR1 MNHEY, CDR2 SVGAGI. The CDR3 has 14 amino acids. V shed 6 bases, J shed 9 bases, and the junction held 5 bases outside the gene matches. CDR3 nucleotide sequence: TGTGCCAGCAGAGCGACAGGGGGCAGTTCACCCCTCCACTTT. The encoded protein is CASRATGGSSPLHF.

The rearrangement links TRBV11-2 to TRBJ1-3; no clear D gene. Trimming left V 1 base short and J 6 bases short, with 4 bases between. Per the germline V gene, CDR1 is SGHAT and CDR2 is FQNNGV. This CDR3 has 12 residues. This chain's CDR3 is CASSLVANTIYF. DNA for the CDR3: TGTGCCAGCAGCTTAGTAGCAAACACCATATATTTT.

A few counts support this clone. V usage is TRBV14 and J usage is TRBJ2-7, with TRBD1 as a possible D gene (5 bases). Germline V gene lookup returns CDR1 SGHDN and CDR2 FVKESK. The CDR3 sequence is 15 residues long. V was cut by 3 bases and J by 3 bases, with 15 bases left in between. CDR3 in amino acids: CASSHSGHTFYEQYF. CDR3 sequence (DNA): TGTGCCAGCAGCCACTCTGGACACACCTTCTACGAGCAGTACTTC.

J is TRBJ2-7 and V is TRBV11-1, with D uncertain. Germline CDR1 reads SGHAT; CDR2 reads FQDESV (reference sequence). V lost 2 bases and J 2 bases, leaving 10 bases between the germline ends. The CDR3 covers 14 residues. The CDR3 reads CASSLKLFAYEQYF. CDR3 sequence (DNA): TGTGCCAGCAGCTTAAAACTATTCGCCTACGAGCAGTACTTC. Looking up the rest from reference TRBV11-1 and TRBJ2-7 gives the full variable domain: EAEVAQSPRYKITEKSQAVAFWCDPISGHATLYWYRQILGQGPELLVQFQDESVVDDSQLPKDRFSAERLKGVDSTLKIQPAELGDSAMYLCASSLKLFAYEQYFGPGTRLTVT.

The rearrangement links TRBV10-2 to TRBJ2-1; weak D call: TRBD2 (6 bases). The CDR3 is made up of 15 amino acids. V was trimmed by 7 bases and J by 9 bases, leaving 22 bases between them. Germline V gives CDR1 WSHSY, CDR2 SAAADI. This chain's CDR3 is CASTSLVAARGEQFF. CDR3 coding DNA: TGCGCCAGCACTTCCCTGGTAGCGGCGAGGGGTGAGCAGTTCTTC.

The chain is built from TRBV3-1 (or the pseudogene TRBV3-2) and TRBJ2-5; the D gene is possibly TRBD2 (5 bases). This CDR3 contains 13 residues. V gave up 3 bases and J gave up 7 bases, with 12 bases separating them. Germline CDR1 reads LGHDT; CDR2 reads YNNKEL (reference sequence). The CDR3 here is CASSQKAVGTQYF. The CDR3 DNA reads as TGTGCCAGCAGCCAGAAAGCGGTGGGGACCCAGTACTTC.

This chain connects TRBV15 to TRBJ2-5; TRBD1 matches at 7 bases. The V gene end was trimmed by 6 bases and the J gene end by 4 bases; junction bases not matched to a gene: 8. The length of the CDR3 is 14 residues. Per the germline V gene, CDR1 is LNHNV and CDR2 is YYDKDF (reference sequence). The CDR3 region is CATRPTGAGETQYF. The DNA for the CDR3 is TGTGCCACCAGACCTACAGGGGCGGGAGAGACCCAGTACTTC.

V usage is TRBV7-6 and J usage is TRBJ1-6; TRBD1 matches 9 bases. The CDR3 loop spans 15 amino acids. J gave up 6 bases and V 6 bases, and 6 bases lay outside the gene matches. The germline CDR1 and CDR2 sequences are SGHVS and FNYEAQ. The CDR3 sequence: CASSKQGAGNSPLHF. CDR3 nucleotides: TGTGCCAGCAGTAAACAGGGGGCCGGTAATTCACCCCTCCACTTT.

This chain connects TRBV10-3 to TRBJ1-1; weak D call: TRBD1 (6 bases). The CDR3 loop spans 13 amino acids. Germline V gene lookup returns CDR1 ENHRY and CDR2 SYGVKD. V was pared by 10 bases and J by 2 bases, with 14 bases between. CDR3 amino acids: CASRQDHNTEAFF. DNA of the CDR3: TGTGCCAGCCGACAGGACCACAACACTGAAGCTTTCTTT.

The V and J genes are TRBV30 and TRBJ1-5, with 8 bases that match TRBD1. CDR3 length: 13 residues. Looked up from germline, CDR1 is GTSNPN and CDR2 is SVGIG (reference sequence). J lost 1 base, V lost 5 bases, and 1 base had no gene match. CDR3 region: CAWGQGSNQPQHF. The CDR3 nucleotides are TGTGCCTGGGGACAGGGAAGCAATCAGCCCCAGCATTTT.

The rearrangement joins TRBV10-2 to TRBJ2-1; TRBD1 might be the D (6 bases). V lost 7 bases, J lost 3 bases, and 10 bases lay in between. Looked up from germline, CDR1 is WSHSY and CDR2 is SAAADI. The CDR3 has 13 amino acids. CDR3: CASTGTNYNEQFF. The CDR3, as DNA: TGCGCCAGCACTGGGACAAACTACAATGAGCAGTTCTTC.